Below are 29 T cell receptor beta chains sequenced from a single sample in a study of tissue T cells after allogeneic stem cell transplantation (dated by TCRdb to the early 2020s). The time point label of this sample denotes: mouse harvest day 7 after allogeneic transplant. Mouse grafts consisting of 10^7 T-cell-depleted bone marrow cells combined with 10^6 splenic CD5+ T cells were administered by tail vein injection. The library was generated by the immunoSEQ multiplex PCR assay. TCRdb mirrors the immuneACCESS table, restricted to in-frame sequences. Some clones are absent from its copies; in checked studies, under half trace to an unresolved V gene, and the reason for the others is unknown. This sample lists thousands of clones; roughly two fifths were detected once. The leading ten clones occupy about 2% of the sample. Material: skin. The receptors originated from a female BALB/c mouse given C57BL/6 T cells with graft-versus-host disease after an allogeneic hematopoietic cell transplant.

This clone has a handful of counts. Gene names refer to mouse genes. CDR3 in amino acids: CASSAGGSGNTLYF. CDR3 bases read: TGTGCCAGCAGTGCAGGGGGCTCTGGAAATACGCTCTAT. The V call is TRBV19, the J call TRBJ1-3; TRBD1 aligns across 8 bases. The CDR3 is cut off 1 residue early in the read; its end comes from the germline J gene. CDR3 length: 14 residues. The V and J ends lost 4 bases and 1 base, in that order; junction bases with no gene match: 1. In germline, CDR1 is FNHDT, CDR2 SITEND (reference sequence). The full variable domain, rest sourced from reference TRBV19 and TRBJ1-3, is GGIITQTPKFLIGQEGQKLTLKCQQNFNHDTMYWYRQDSGKGLRLIYYSITENDLQKGDLSEGYDASREKKSSFSLTVTSAQKNEMAVFLCASSAGGSGNTLYFGEGSRLIVV.

As for this clone: Gene names and germline match the mouse. The covered CDR3 bases are TGCTCCAGCAGTCAATGGGGGGCTGCAGAAACGCTGTAT. Amino acid sequence: CSSSQWGAAETLY. The complete CDR3 reads CSSSQWGAAETLYF. The chain uses TRBV23 and TRBJ2-3; the table names TRBD2, a call not compared with the DNA. The read ends 1 residue before the CDR3 terminus; that terminus is restored from the germline J gene. Germline CDR1 is KGHTA and CDR2 is FQNQQP. The CDR3 has 14 residues.

This clone was picked up a small number of times. The genes and germline here are from mouse. Coverage ceases 1 residue before the CDR3 finishes, and the germline J gene fills in the end. V usage is TRBV3 and J usage is TRBJ1-4; no definite D call. The CDR3 runs to 14 residues. Germline V gives CDR1 SNHLY, CDR2 FYNGKV (reference sequence). Trimming shortened V by 6 bases and J by 0 bases, and 8 bases separated the two germline ends. The CDR3: CASRPGVSNERLFF. The part of the CDR3 DNA that was read is TGTGCCAGCAGGCCGGGAGTTTCCAACGAAAGATTATTT. Supplemented by reference TRBV3 and TRBJ1-4, the full variable domain reads GPKVLQIPSHQIIDMGQMVTLNCDPVSNHLYFYWYKQILGQQMEFLVNFYNGKVMEKSKLFKDQFSVERPDGSYFTLKIQPTALEDSAVYFCASRPGVSNERLFFGHGTKLSVL.

This clone was observed a few times. Here the gene names and germline are mouse. The CDR3 bases that were read are TGTGCCAGCAGTCTGGCAGGGGGCTATGAACAGTAC. It translates to CASSLAGGYEQY. The full CDR3 sequence reads CASSLAGGYEQYF. This rearrangement joins TRBV26 to TRBJ2-7; TRBD1 matches at 7 bases. The read ends 1 residue shy of where the CDR3 ends; the end is completed using the germline J gene. The CDR3 loop spans 13 amino acids. V lost 2 bases to trimming and J lost 3 bases; unmatched junction nucleotides: 1. CDR1 and CDR2 from the germline V gene are KGHPV and FQNQEV (reference sequence).

This clone has just a few counts. Gene and germline names: mouse. The sequenced fragment ends 1 residue before the CDR3 boundary, so the rest is inferred from the germline J gene. The chain joins TRBV26 to TRBJ2-5; 13 nucleotides agree with TRBD2. Germline V CDR1 and CDR2: KGHPV, FQNQEV (reference sequence). Trimming cost V 7 bases and J 5 bases; bases outside gene matches: 6. The CDR3 consists of 15 residues. CDR3 DNA, as far as it was read: TGTGCCAGCAATCCGAGGACTGGGGGGGCAGACACCCAGTAC. This encodes CASNPRTGGADTQY. Given in full, the CDR3 is CASNPRTGGADTQYF.

In the case of this clone: Gene names denote mouse genes. Coverage ceases 1 residue before the CDR3 finishes, and the germline J gene fills in the end. The chain has TRBV13-3 and TRBJ2-5; 12 bases fit TRBD2. CDR3 length equals 16 residues. The germline gives CDR1 NNHDY, CDR2 SYVADS. V shed 5 bases and J 0 bases; nucleotides not matched to a gene: 4. This chain's CDR3 is CASSPGLGGNQDTQYF. CDR3 bases read: TGTGCCAGCAGCCCCGGACTGGGGGGGAACCAAGACACCCAGTAC.

The table lists this clone with a few counts. Genes here carry mouse names. With the read ending 1 residue before the CDR3 end, the germline J gene is used to fill in that end. The chain couples TRBV26 to TRBJ2-7, with 9 bases aligning to TRBD1. Per the germline V gene, CDR1 is KGHPV and CDR2 is FQNQEV (reference sequence). V shed 5 bases, J shed 2 bases, and the junction held 4 bases outside the gene matches. The CDR3 covers 14 residues. The CDR3 protein is CASSTGTGPYEQYF. Partial CDR3 DNA: TGTGCCAGCAGTACCGGGACAGGGCCCTATGAACAGTAC.

In regard to this clone: Gene names are the mouse ones. The CDR3 end falls 1 residue outside the read, so it is completed with the germline J gene. The chain has TRBV5 and TRBJ2-1; weak D call: TRBD1 (7 bases). V gave up 0 bases and J gave up 11 bases, with 11 bases separating them. The CDR3 has 13 amino acids. CDR1 is LGHNA and CDR2 is YNLKQL in the germline V gene (reference sequence). The CDR3 sequence is CASSQDRGGKQFF. Partial CDR3 DNA: TGTGCCAGCAGCCAAGATAGAGGGGGCAAGCAGTTC.

About this clone: Genes and germline are mouse. The CDR3 extends 1 residue past the end of the read, so its final part is completed from the germline J gene. V usage is TRBV26 and J usage is TRBJ2-5; D is undetermined. Looked up from germline, CDR1 is KGHPV and CDR2 is FQNQEV (reference sequence). Trimming shortened V by 3 bases and J by 0 bases, and 7 bases separated the two germline ends. This CDR3 has 14 residues. The CDR3 spells CASSLQANQDTQYF. The sequenced part of the CDR3 DNA is TGTGCCAGCAGTCTTCAGGCTAACCAAGACACCCAGTAC.

This clone appeared a few times. Germline and genes here are mouse. The missing CDR3 end, 1 residue past where the read stops, is filled in from the germline J gene. The V and J genes are TRBV26 and TRBJ2-5; TRBD2 agrees at 8 bases. V dropped 3 bases and J dropped 3; count of bases not matched to a gene: 2. Germline V gene lookup returns CDR1 KGHPV and CDR2 FQNQEV (reference sequence). The CDR3 consists of 14 residues. The covered CDR3 bases are TGTGCCAGCAGTCTTGCTGGGGGGCAAGACACCCAGTAC. Residues: CASSLAGGQDTQY. The entire CDR3 sequence reads CASSLAGGQDTQYF.

In regard to this clone: Genes here carry mouse names. The read terminates 1 residue ahead of where the CDR3 ends, so the germline J gene completes it. The gene calls are TRBV26 and TRBJ2-7; D might be TRBD1 (5 bases). The CDR3 runs 12 residues. CDR1 is KGHPV, CDR2 FQNQEV, per germline (reference sequence). V lost 2 bases and J 4 bases, leaving 6 bases between the germline ends. The CDR3 region is CASSLDRYEQYF. The CDR3 bases that were read are TGTGCCAGCAGTCTGGACAGATATGAACAGTAC.

A note on this clone: Gene names denote mouse genes. With the read ending 1 residue before the CDR3 end, the germline J gene is used to fill in that end. The chain employs TRBV30 and TRBJ2-3, with D uncertain. Germline CDR1 reads SQVVS; CDR2 reads ANEGSEA. This CDR3 comprises 10 residues. Trimming cost V 3 bases and J 2 bases, with 0 bases left between them. The CDR3 is CSSSAETLYF. The covered CDR3 bases are TGTAGTTCTAGTGCAGAAACGCTGTAT.

Worth noting for this clone: Gene and germline names: mouse. The read gets to within 1 residue of the CDR3 end, and the germline J gene fills in the rest. J is TRBJ2-5 and V is TRBV23; the listed D gene, TRBD2, was not tested against the DNA. The CDR3 contains 15 residues. The germline V gene has CDR1 KGHTA and CDR2 FQNQQP. The CDR3 loop reads CSSSQLGINQDTQYF. Incomplete CDR3 DNA: TGCTCCAGCAGTCAGCTGGGAATTAACCAAGACACCCAGTAC.

Regarding this clone: Germline and genes here are mouse. The read halts 1 residue ahead of the CDR3 end, with the missing end drawn from the germline J gene. This chain uses TRBV26 with TRBJ2-7, with TRBD1 matching over 8 bases. V trimming: 0 bases; J trimming: 7 bases; junction bases outside the gene matches: 5. Germline V CDR1 and CDR2: KGHPV, FQNQEV (reference sequence). The CDR3 extends over 14 amino acids. CDR3 loop: CASSLSDRAGEQYF. CDR3 bases read: TGTGCCAGCAGTCTGTCGGACAGGGCGGGGGAACAGTAC.

Regarding this clone: The listed genes are named as in mouse. The DNA ends 1 residue before the CDR3 does, and the rest of the CDR3 is filled in from the germline J gene. This rearrangement joins TRBV26 to TRBJ1-1; D gene unclear. V was cut by 2 bases and J by 1 base, with 5 bases left in between. Germline V CDR1 and CDR2: KGHPV, FQNQEV (reference sequence). This CDR3 is 13 amino acids long. Incomplete CDR3 DNA: TGTGCCAGCAGTCTGCGCAAAAACACAGAAGTCTTC. As protein: CASSLRKNTEVF. Given in full, the CDR3 is CASSLRKNTEVFF.

To note about this clone: Mouse gene names apply. The CDR3 here is CASSLRPNTEVFF. The CDR3 DNA, read in part, is TGTGCCAGCAGTCTGCGGCCAAACACAGAAGTCTTC. V gene TRBV26 combines with J gene TRBJ1-1; D is uncertain. The sequenced fragment ends 1 residue before the CDR3 boundary, so the rest is inferred from the germline J gene. V lost 2 bases to trimming and J lost 0 bases, with 4 bases between them. In germline, CDR1 is KGHPV, CDR2 FQNQEV (reference sequence). This CDR3 is built from 13 residues.

Comment on this clone: Genes here carry mouse names. The CDR3 end falls 1 residue outside the read, so it is completed with the germline J gene. The rearrangement joins TRBV26 to TRBJ2-7; TRBD1 matches at 9 bases. The junction had 0 bases not matched to a gene; V was cut back by 2 bases and J by 7 bases. Germline V CDR1 and CDR2: KGHPV, FQNQEV (reference sequence). CDR3 length equals 12 residues. The CDR3 sequence: CASSLDRGEQYF. The sequenced part of the CDR3 DNA is TGTGCCAGCAGTCTGGACAGGGGGGAACAGTAC.

In this sample, this clone turned up a few times. Gene and germline names: mouse. The observed sequence ends 1 residue before the CDR3 terminus, with the missing tail filled in from the germline J gene. V usage is TRBV26 and J usage is TRBJ2-1; the D gene is possibly TRBD1 (6 bases). This CDR3 spans 15 amino acids. V was shortened by 6 bases and J by 2 bases, with 14 bases between the two germline ends. In germline, CDR1 is KGHPV, CDR2 FQNQEV (reference sequence). CDR3 DNA, as far as it was read: TGTGCCAGCAGGGGAACAGGGTACGACTATGCTGAGCAGTTC. It is translated as CASRGTGYDYAEQF. In full, the CDR3 reads CASRGTGYDYAEQFF.

Notes on this clone: The gene names here belong to mouse. The read ends 1 residue before the CDR3 terminus; that terminus is restored from the germline J gene. The V gene is TRBV26, the J gene TRBJ2-4; D unclear. Per the germline V gene, CDR1 is KGHPV and CDR2 is FQNQEV (reference sequence). The CDR3 covers 12 residues. The germline V and J ends were trimmed by 0 bases and 4 bases, with 2 bases remaining between them. Incomplete CDR3 DNA: TGTGCCAGCAGTCTGTCGGAAAACACCTTGTAC. It yields the protein CASSLSENTLY. Given in full, the CDR3 is CASSLSENTLYF. Looking up the rest from reference TRBV26 and TRBJ2-4 gives the full variable domain: NSKVIQTPRYLVKGQGQKAKMRCIPEKGHPVVFWYQQNKNNEFKFLINFQNQEVLQQIDMTEKRFSAECPSNSPCSLEIQSSEAGDSALYLCASSLSENTLYFGAGTRLSVL.

With regard to this clone: Germline and genes: mouse. The CDR3 extends 1 residue past the end of the read, so its final part is completed from the germline J gene. J is TRBJ2-7 and V is TRBV19, with a weak D call TRBD1 (6 bases). Trimming took off 2 bases at V and 4 bases at J, with 10 bases between the two ends. The CDR3 loop spans 13 amino acids. Germline V lookup: CDR1 FNHDT, CDR2 SITEND (reference sequence). The CDR3 bases that were read are TGTGCCAGCAGTATCAGGGGCCCTTATGAACAGTAC. The encoded protein is CASSIRGPYEQY. The CDR3 in its entirety is CASSIRGPYEQYF. Full variable domain (remainder filled in from reference TRBV19 and TRBJ2-7): GGIITQTPKFLIGQEGQKLTLKCQQNFNHDTMYWYRQDSGKGLRLIYYSITENDLQKGDLSEGYDASREKKSSFSLTVTSAQKNEMAVFLCASSIRGPYEQYFGPGTRLTVL.

With respect to this clone: Mouse germline and gene names are used. Sequencing ends 1 residue short of the CDR3 end; the germline J gene provides the rest. The rearrangement joins TRBV12-1 to TRBJ2-2; either TRBD1 or TRBD2 may supply D (5 bases each). Trimming removed 1 base at V and 0 bases at J, with 5 bases between. The CDR3 runs 14 residues. Looked up from germline, CDR1 is SGHSN and CDR2 is HYEKVE. The CDR3 here is CASSLGANTGQLYF. The covered CDR3 bases are TGTGCCAGCTCTCTGGGGGCAAACACCGGGCAGCTCTAC.

Remarks on this clone: The gene names given are mouse names. The read comes to an end 1 residue before the CDR3 does, leaving the germline J gene to fill in the end. This rearrangement joins TRBV1 to TRBJ2-4; 8 bases agree with TRBD1. J lost 0 bases, V lost 1 base, and 0 bases had no gene match. There are 15 residues in the CDR3. In germline, CDR1 is NSQYPW, CDR2 LRSPGD (reference sequence). The CDR3 bases that were read are TGCACCTGCAGTGCAGGGACAGGGAGTCAAAACACCTTGTAC. It encodes CTCSAGTGSQNTLY. The whole CDR3 is CTCSAGTGSQNTLYF.

A note on this clone: Mouse gene names apply. The read is 1 residue too short to cover the CDR3 end, so that end is filled in from the germline J gene. The V and J genes are TRBV15 and TRBJ1-3; D ambiguous. V shed 1 base and J shed 2 bases, with 6 bases lying between them. CDR1 SGHND and CDR2 FRSKSL come from the germline V gene. The CDR3 is made up of 14 amino acids. The DNA read from the CDR3 is TGTGCCAGCAGTTTAGACAGTCCTGGAAATACGCTCTAT. It specifies CASSLDSPGNTLY. The full CDR3 protein is CASSLDSPGNTLYF.

Only a few counts were recorded for this clone. Gene names and germline match the mouse. The DNA ends 1 residue before the CDR3 does, and the rest of the CDR3 is filled in from the germline J gene. The chain couples TRBV15 to TRBJ2-7, with D possibly TRBD1 on 6 matching bases. Per germline, CDR1 SGHND and CDR2 FRSKSL. Trimming took 5 bases from V and 1 from J, leaving 9 bases between them. This CDR3 has 13 residues. The CDR3 here is CASSRDNSYEQYF. CDR3 DNA, as far as it was read: TGTGCCAGCAGTAGGGACAATTCCTATGAACAGTAC.

With respect to this clone: Each gene name is a mouse one. The read ends 1 residue early relative to the CDR3; the germline J gene fills the gap. The genes are TRBV1 and TRBJ2-1, with 14 bases lining up with TRBD2. The V gene end was trimmed by 4 bases and the J gene end by 6 bases; junction bases not matched to a gene: 5. The CDR3 covers 16 residues. From germline, CDR1 is NSQYPW and CDR2 LRSPGD (reference sequence). The part of the CDR3 DNA that was read is TGCACCTGCAGTGGGGGGACTGGGGGGGCGCGTGCTGAGCAGTTC. It encodes CTCSGGTGGARAEQF. The whole CDR3 sequence reads CTCSGGTGGARAEQFF.

As for this clone: Gene labels here are mouse ones. The CDR3 end is not reached by the read, which stops 1 residue before it; the germline J gene fills it in. The chain employs TRBV26 and TRBJ1-2; D unresolved. Germline V lookup: CDR1 KGHPV, CDR2 FQNQEV (reference sequence). This CDR3 is 13 amino acids long. The V and J ends lost 4 bases and 1 base respectively, with 7 bases between them. The DNA read from the CDR3 is TGTGCCAGCAGTCGTCGGGGAAACTCCGACTACACC. This translates into CASSRRGNSDYT. Given in full, the CDR3 is CASSRRGNSDYTF.

This clone was counted only a few times. Genes and germline come from the mouse. The CDR3 goes on 1 residue after the read ends, and that part is filled in from the germline J gene. The chain combines TRBV16 with TRBJ2-2; 11 positions match TRBD2. Germline-derived CDR1 and CDR2 are SGHSA and FRNQAP. This CDR3 contains 17 residues. V lost 3 bases and J lost 0; bases outside the gene matches: 3. The CDR3 bases that were read are TGTGCAAGCAGCTTCAGACTGGGGGGGGCAAACACCGGGCAGCTCTAC. It encodes CASSFRLGGANTGQLY. The full-length CDR3 reads as CASSFRLGGANTGQLYF.

Remarks on this clone: The gene names here belong to mouse. The CDR3 is cut off 1 residue early in the read; its end comes from the germline J gene. The chain uses TRBV26 and TRBJ1-2; 7 nucleotides agree with TRBD1. J lost 0 bases, V lost 4 bases, and 2 bases had no gene match. The CDR3 covers 14 residues. Germline-derived CDR1 and CDR2 are KGHPV and FQNQEV (reference sequence). CDR3 bases read: TGTGCCAGCAGTCGACAGGGCCCAAACTCCGACTACACC. This translates into CASSRQGPNSDYT. In full, the CDR3 reads CASSRQGPNSDYTF.

By share, this clone counts as medium-sized (0.01 to 0.1%). The genes and germline here are from mouse. The CDR3 end lies 1 residue beyond the end of the read and is filled in from the germline J gene. The gene calls are TRBV13-1 and TRBJ1-2; TRBD1 agrees at 10 bases. The germline V gene has CDR1 NSHNY and CDR2 SYGAGN. This CDR3 has 15 amino acids. V dropped 2 bases and J dropped 4; count of bases not matched to a gene: 5. CDR3: CASSDRDRGGSDYTF. The DNA read from the CDR3 is TGTGCCAGCAGTGACCGGGACAGGGGCGGCTCCGACTACACC.